The following is a T cell receptor beta chain sequence with its context. Its target is unknown. The data belong to a study of T cells in localized non-small cell lung cancer. General observations from the study: Because researchers sequenced only one region of the tumor, heterogeneity is still possible. T cell clonality was highest in uninvolved adjacent lung, above tumor.

Measured with immunoSEQ multiplex PCR; TCRdb has only the in-frame clones, and not every one. The sample lists 40,000 to 65,000 clones; 75% to 90% were seen once. Germline CDR1 and CDR2: MNHEY and SMNVEV (reference sequence). Trimming removed 5 bases from V and 7 bases from J; junction bases left unmatched: 12. This CDR3 contains 16 residues. The TCR was taken from a man aged 35 to 69 with stage III lung adenocarcinoma. The genes are TRBV27 and TRBJ2-1; 9 bases are a match to TRBD2. Source: peripheral blood mononuclear cells, taken before any cancer treatment. In DNA form, the CDR3 reads TGTGCCAGCAGTCCTGGGCTAGCGGGATCTAAGAATGAGCAGTTCTTC. Protein: CASSPGLAGSKNEQFF.